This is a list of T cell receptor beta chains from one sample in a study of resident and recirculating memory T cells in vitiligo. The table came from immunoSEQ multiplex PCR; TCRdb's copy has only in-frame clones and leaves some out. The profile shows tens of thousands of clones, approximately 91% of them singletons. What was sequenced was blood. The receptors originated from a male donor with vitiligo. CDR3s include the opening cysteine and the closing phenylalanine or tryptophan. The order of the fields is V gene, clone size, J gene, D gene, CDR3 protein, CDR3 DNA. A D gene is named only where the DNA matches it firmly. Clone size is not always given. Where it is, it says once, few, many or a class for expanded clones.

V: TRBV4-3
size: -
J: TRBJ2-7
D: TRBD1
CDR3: CASSPTGTGPYEQYF
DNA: TGCGCCAGCAGCCCTACCGGGACAGGGCCCTACGAGCAGTACTTC

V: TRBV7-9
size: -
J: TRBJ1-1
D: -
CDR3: CASSLGSSGLLRDTEAFF
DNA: TGTGCCAGCAGCTTAGGGTCATCGGGGTTACTCCGCGACACTGAAGCTTTCTTT

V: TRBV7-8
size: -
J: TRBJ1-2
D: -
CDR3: CASSLVAGSNGYTF
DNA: TGTGCCAGCAGCTTAGTAGCAGGGTCTAATGGCTACACCTTC

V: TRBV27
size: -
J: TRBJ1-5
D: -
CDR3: CASSLHRLVVGQPQHF
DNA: TGTGCCAGCAGTTTACACAGGCTCGTAGTAGGTCAGCCCCAGCATTTT

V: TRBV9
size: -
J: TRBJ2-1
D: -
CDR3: CASSPDRGPNNEQFF
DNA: TGTGCCAGCAGCCCTGACCGGGGTCCCAACAATGAGCAGTTCTTC

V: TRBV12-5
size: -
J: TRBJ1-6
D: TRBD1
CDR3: CASGLGQGWTYNSPLHF
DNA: TGTGCTAGTGGCCTGGGACAGGGGTGGACCTATAATTCACCCCTCCACTTT

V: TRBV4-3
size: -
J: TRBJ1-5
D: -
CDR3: CASSQTRGYNQPQHF
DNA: TGCGCCAGCAGCCAAACCCGGGGGTACAATCAGCCCCAGCATTTT

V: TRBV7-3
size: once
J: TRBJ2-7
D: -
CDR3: CASSLGGTYEQYF
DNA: TGTGCCAGCAGCCTAGGGGGAACCTACGAGCAGTACTTC

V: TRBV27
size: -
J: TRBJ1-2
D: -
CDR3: CASTNGRVGGYTF
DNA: TGTGCCAGCACAAACGGGAGGGTGGGGGGCTACACCTTC

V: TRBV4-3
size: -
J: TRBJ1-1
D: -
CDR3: CASSQDSGNTEAFF
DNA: TGCGCCAGCAGCCAAGATTCGGGGAACACTGAAGCTTTCTTT

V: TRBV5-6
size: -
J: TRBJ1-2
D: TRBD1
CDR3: CASSLGDRGSYTF
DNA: TGTGCCAGCAGCTTGGGGGACAGGGGATCCTACACCTTC

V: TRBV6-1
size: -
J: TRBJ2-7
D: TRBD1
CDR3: CASSGSGGRYEQYF
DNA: TGTGCCAGCAGTGGTTCAGGGGGCAGGTACGAGCAGTACTTC

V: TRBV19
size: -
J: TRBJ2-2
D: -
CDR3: CASRTLFSRDTGELFF
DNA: TGTGCCAGTAGAACCCTCTTTAGTCGGGACACCGGGGAGCTGTTTTTT

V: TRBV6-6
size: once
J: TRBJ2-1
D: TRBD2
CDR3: CASLTTLGGNEQFF
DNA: TGTGCCAGCCTTACAACCCTCGGGGGGAATGAGCAGTTCTTC

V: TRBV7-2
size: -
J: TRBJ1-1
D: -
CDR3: CASSREEGNTEAFF
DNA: TGTGCCAGCAGCAGAGAGGAGGGGAACACTGAAGCTTTCTTT